A selection of T cell receptor beta chains follows, all from one sample in a study of CD8 T cells in Susac syndrome. Each CDR3 protein gets one entry after TCRdb re-called the immunoSEQ multiplex PCR reads with MiXCR. The sample shows 150,000 to 200,000 distinct CDR3 sequences, about 94% of them seen only once. The sample taken for sequencing was CD4+ T cells from PBMCs. The source of these receptors is a human donor in good health. Each CDR3 is given with its conserved first and last residue. Fields, in order: CDR3 DNA, CDR3 protein, clone size, CDR3 length, J gene, V gene, D gene. D genes are given only for firm matches. Part of the rows lack a size; the others show once, few, many or a class for expanded clones.

DNA: TGCAGTGCCGCCGACGGGGATAATTCACCCCTCCACTTT
CDR3: CSAADGDNSPLHF
size: once
length: 13
J: TRBJ1-6
V: TRBV20-1
D: .

DNA: TGTGCCAGCAGCTTGGGAGGGGGCGTAGAGACCCAGTACTTC
CDR3: CASSLGGGVETQYF
size: few
length: 14
J: TRBJ2-5
V: TRBV7-9
D: .

DNA: TGTGCCAGCCTACTAGCGGGAGCCTACGAGCAGTACTTC
CDR3: CASLLAGAYEQYF
size: .
length: 13
J: TRBJ2-7
V: TRBV7-8
D: TRBD2

DNA: TGTGCCAGCAGCGTGGGACTACCCGGTGAGCAGTTCTTC
CDR3: CASSVGLPGEQFF
size: .
length: 13
J: TRBJ2-1
V: TRBV9
D: TRBD2

DNA: TGTGCCAGCAGCCAGATGGGCGGCGATTCACCCCTCCACTTT
CDR3: CASSQMGGDSPLHF
size: .
length: 14
J: TRBJ1-6
V: TRBV3-1
D: .

DNA: TGTGCCAGCAGCTTAGCGCAAACAAACACCGGGGAGCTGTTTTTT
CDR3: CASSLAQTNTGELFF
size: .
length: 15
J: TRBJ2-2
V: TRBV7-2
D: .

DNA: TGTGCCAGCAGTTCCGGACCTAATAATGTAGATACGCAGTATTTT
CDR3: CASSSGPNNVDTQYF
size: .
length: 15
J: TRBJ2-3
V: TRBV28
D: .

DNA: TGTGCCAGCATACCCTCAGGGTCTTCTAGAGCTTTCTTT
CDR3: CASIPSGSSRAFF
size: once
length: 13
J: TRBJ1-1
V: TRBV6-5
D: .

DNA: TGTGCCACCAGCGGAGAAGGGGGTTCACCCCTCCACTTT
CDR3: CATSGEGGSPLHF
size: .
length: 13
J: TRBJ1-6
V: TRBV15
D: .

DNA: TGTGCCAGCAGTTCCAACCGCGGGACGCGGGACTTC
CDR3: CASSSNRGTRDF
size: once
length: 12
J: TRBJ2-7
V: TRBV28
D: .

DNA: TGTGCCAGCAGCGAGGGGACCACAGATACGCAGTATTTT
CDR3: CASSEGTTDTQYF
size: .
length: 13
J: TRBJ2-3
V: TRBV9
D: .

DNA: TGTGCCAGCAGCACTGGAACAGATACGCAGTATTTT
CDR3: CASSTGTDTQYF
size: few
length: 12
J: TRBJ2-3
V: TRBV9
D: .

DNA: TGTGCCAGCAGCTTGGTAACGATAATCTCCTACAATGAGCAGTTCTTC
CDR3: CASSLVTIISYNEQFF
size: .
length: 16
J: TRBJ2-1
V: TRBV5-6
D: .

DNA: TGCAGTGCTAGAGATGGGGAGGGAGGCAATCAGCCCCAGCATTTT
CDR3: CSARDGEGGNQPQHF
size: once
length: 15
J: TRBJ1-5
V: TRBV20-1
D: .

DNA: TGTGCCAGCAGCTTAAGTAATTACGAGCAGTACTTC
CDR3: CASSLSNYEQYF
size: .
length: 12
J: TRBJ2-7
V: TRBV7-9
D: .

DNA: TGCAGCGTTGAAGATAGGAGGCGGGGGGGAACAGATACGCAGTATTTT
CDR3: CSVEDRRRGGTDTQYF
size: .
length: 16
J: TRBJ2-3
V: TRBV29-1
D: TRBD2

DNA: TGTGCCAGCAGCGTCCGGACAGGGAGCACAGATACGCAGTATTTT
CDR3: CASSVRTGSTDTQYF
size: once
length: 15
J: TRBJ2-3
V: TRBV9
D: TRBD1

DNA: TGCGCCAGCAGCGTGGGACTAGCAAGCCCCAAAGAGACCCAGTACTTC
CDR3: CASSVGLASPKETQYF
size: .
length: 16
J: TRBJ2-5
V: TRBV5-1
D: TRBD2

DNA: TGTGCCAGCAGCCTGAGCGGGGGCCTTCACAATGAGCAGTTCTTC
CDR3: CASSLSGGLHNEQFF
size: .
length: 15
J: TRBJ2-1
V: TRBV7-2
D: TRBD2

DNA: TGTGCCAGCAGCATATGGAGAGAGACCCAGTACTTC
CDR3: CASSIWRETQYF
size: .
length: 12
J: TRBJ2-5
V: TRBV7-2
D: .

DNA: TGCGCCAGCAGCCCACAGCGGGGAATAACCTACGAGCAGTACTTC
CDR3: CASSPQRGITYEQYF
size: .
length: 15
J: TRBJ2-7
V: TRBV4-1
D: TRBD2

DNA: TGTGCCGGACAGGGGCCAAGCACAGATACGCAGTATTTT
CDR3: CAGQGPSTDTQYF
size: .
length: 13
J: TRBJ2-3
V: TRBV30
D: TRBD1

DNA: TGTGCCAGCGATGACAGGGCCACTGAAGCTTTCTTT
CDR3: CASDDRATEAFF
size: .
length: 12
J: TRBJ1-1
V: TRBV2
D: TRBD1

DNA: TGTGCCAGCAGCGTAGACTCCAACACCGGGGAGCTGTTTTTT
CDR3: CASSVDSNTGELFF
size: .
length: 14
J: TRBJ2-2
V: TRBV9
D: .

DNA: TGTGCCAGCCGGGGGATCGGGGGTACCTACGAGCAGTACTTC
CDR3: CASRGIGGTYEQYF
size: .
length: 14
J: TRBJ2-7
V: TRBV16
D: .

DNA: TGTGCCAGCAGCCCTCCCGCGGGTCAGCCCCAGCATTTT
CDR3: CASSPPAGQPQHF
size: .
length: 13
J: TRBJ1-5
V: TRBV3-1
D: .

DNA: TGTGCCAGCAGATTGGCAGGTCTGAGGACTGAAGCTTTCTTT
CDR3: CASRLAGLRTEAFF
size: once
length: 14
J: TRBJ1-1
V: TRBV2
D: .

DNA: TGTGCCAGCAGCTTGTTGGGACTAGGAGTTCAAGAGACCCAGTACTTC
CDR3: CASSLLGLGVQETQYF
size: .
length: 16
J: TRBJ2-5
V: TRBV5-6
D: TRBD2

DNA: TGTGCCAGCAGCCCCAGATCCGTCTCTGGAAACACCATATATTTT
CDR3: CASSPRSVSGNTIYF
size: .
length: 15
J: TRBJ1-3
V: TRBV7-9
D: .

DNA: TGTGCCAGCAGCCCTCTTCTGAGGGAGACCCAGTACTTC
CDR3: CASSPLLRETQYF
size: .
length: 13
J: TRBJ2-5
V: TRBV12-3/TRBV12-4
D: .

DNA: TGTGCCAGCAGCCAAGATCGTGGGACCCAGTACTTC
CDR3: CASSQDRGTQYF
size: .
length: 12
J: TRBJ2-5
V: TRBV3-1
D: .

DNA: TGTGCCAGCAGGGCGGCTTACATGAACACTGAAGCTTTCTTT
CDR3: CASRAAYMNTEAFF
size: .
length: 14
J: TRBJ1-1
V: TRBV12-3/TRBV12-4
D: .

DNA: TGCGCCAGCAGCTTTGGGACAGGGAACACAGATACGCAGTATTTT
CDR3: CASSFGTGNTDTQYF
size: .
length: 15
J: TRBJ2-3
V: TRBV5-1
D: TRBD1

DNA: TGTGCCAGCAGCCCCGGTCAGACCCAGTACTTC
CDR3: CASSPGQTQYF
size: .
length: 11
J: TRBJ2-5
V: TRBV3-1
D: .

DNA: TGCAGCGTCGGACAGGGCCTGGGAGATACGCAGTATTTT
CDR3: CSVGQGLGDTQYF
size: .
length: 13
J: TRBJ2-3
V: TRBV29-1
D: TRBD1

DNA: TGTGCCAGCAGTTATACTACCGGGGAGCTGTTTTTT
CDR3: CASSYTTGELFF
size: .
length: 12
J: TRBJ2-2
V: TRBV28
D: .

DNA: TGTGCCTTTACCGGGGGCAGCGAGACCCAGTACTTC
CDR3: CAFTGGSETQYF
size: .
length: 12
J: TRBJ2-5
V: TRBV30
D: .

DNA: TGTGCCAGCCGGACAGGGGTCAGCGAGCAGTACTTC
CDR3: CASRTGVSEQYF
size: .
length: 12
J: TRBJ2-7
V: TRBV12-3/TRBV12-4
D: TRBD1

DNA: TGCAGCACCTCAGGGGGCGAGGGCACAGATACGCAGTATTTT
CDR3: CSTSGGEGTDTQYF
size: .
length: 14
J: TRBJ2-3
V: TRBV29-1
D: TRBD1

DNA: TGCAGCGTAAGAAGTGCAACTAATGAAAAACTGTTTTTT
CDR3: CSVRSATNEKLFF
size: .
length: 13
J: TRBJ1-4
V: TRBV29-1
D: .

DNA: TGCAGTGCCCGCCGGGACATTAATCAGCCCCAGCATTTT
CDR3: CSARRDINQPQHF
size: .
length: 13
J: TRBJ1-5
V: TRBV20-1
D: .

DNA: TGTGCCACCAGCAGCCAGGGAACGGCCCGCAATGAGCAGTTCTTC
CDR3: CATSSQGTARNEQFF
size: .
length: 15
J: TRBJ2-1
V: TRBV15
D: .

DNA: TGCAGTGCTAGAGATCGGACAGGGGTGGAGACCCAGTACTTC
CDR3: CSARDRTGVETQYF
size: .
length: 14
J: TRBJ2-5
V: TRBV20-1
D: TRBD1

DNA: TGTGCCACCAGCAGAGGCGCGGGGTGGGTCACTGAAGCTTTCTTT
CDR3: CATSRGAGWVTEAFF
size: once
length: 15
J: TRBJ1-1
V: TRBV15
D: .

DNA: TGCAGTGCTAGAGATCCAGGCAGGGGAAACTCACCCCTCCACTTT
CDR3: CSARDPGRGNSPLHF
size: .
length: 15
J: TRBJ1-6
V: TRBV20-1
D: .

DNA: TGTGCCAGCTTGGAGCCGGGGCTAACCGGGGAGCTGTTTTTT
CDR3: CASLEPGLTGELFF
size: .
length: 14
J: TRBJ2-2
V: TRBV25-1
D: .

DNA: TGCAGCGCCACTCTTAGGTTAGCACACAATGAGCAGTTCTTC
CDR3: CSATLRLAHNEQFF
size: .
length: 14
J: TRBJ2-1
V: TRBV29-1
D: .

DNA: TGCAGTGCTGGGCTACAGGGATCAGGCGTCCTGACTTTC
CDR3: CSAGLQGSGVLTF
size: .
length: 13
J: TRBJ2-6
V: TRBV20-1
D: .

DNA: TGCAGCGTGGCCTCTAGCGGGGTGGGGACCGGGGAGCTGTTTTTT
CDR3: CSVASSGVGTGELFF
size: .
length: 15
J: TRBJ2-2
V: TRBV29-1
D: TRBD2

DNA: TGTGCCACCAGCAGAGCAGGGGAAGGAGTCAATGAGCAGTTCTTC
CDR3: CATSRAGEGVNEQFF
size: .
length: 15
J: TRBJ2-1
V: TRBV15
D: .

DNA: TGTGCCAGTAGTATACTCGGGACAGGGAGCACCGGGGAGCTGTTTTTT
CDR3: CASSILGTGSTGELFF
size: .
length: 16
J: TRBJ2-2
V: TRBV19
D: TRBD1